Below, 7 T cell receptor beta chains from the same sample are listed, as sequenced in a study of blood T cell repertoires in COVID-19. Only in-frame clones appear in the TCRdb table, and some are missing; sequencing was by immunoSEQ multiplex PCR. The table includes 250,000 to 300,000 clones, roughly nine tenths detected once. Sequencing used PBMCs or T cells enriched from blood (not recorded which). These receptor sequences come from a human donor in a cohort exposed to, infected with or recovered from COVID-19 (not recorded which). The donor label of this sample is uncertain.

The rearrangement joins TRBV6-5 to TRBJ2-7; TRBD1 matches at 7 bases. Germline trimming cut 5 bases from V and 3 bases from J; bases unmatched to any gene: 7. This CDR3 spans 14 amino acids. CDR1 is MNHEY and CDR2 is SVGAGI in the germline V gene. CDR3 coding DNA: TGTGCCAGCAGTCCCGACAGGGCCAACTACGAGCAGTACTTC. Its protein is CASSPDRANYEQYF.

V gene TRBV27 combines with J gene TRBJ2-7; TRBD1 matches at 7 bases. Germline loops: CDR1 MNHEY, CDR2 SMNVEV (reference sequence). The CDR3 runs to 15 residues. The junction had 9 bases not matched to a gene; V was cut back by 3 bases and J by 4 bases. The CDR3 sequence is CASSLIGTETYEQYF. The CDR3 DNA reads as TGTGCCAGCAGTTTGATAGGGACAGAAACGTACGAGCAGTACTTC.

This clone appeared once. The chain couples TRBV19 to TRBJ1-2, with 7 bases aligning to TRBD1. Germline values: CDR1 LNHDA, CDR2 SQIVND (reference sequence). The CDR3 runs 15 residues. V lost 3 bases, J lost 2 bases, and 6 bases stayed unmatched. CDR3 DNA: TGTGCCAGTAGTATTCCCGACAGGGAGAACTATGGCTACACCTTC. This codes for CASSIPDRENYGYTF.

The rearrangement links TRBV19 to TRBJ1-1; D may be TRBD1 (6 bases). Looked up from germline, CDR1 is LNHDA and CDR2 is SQIVND (reference sequence). The CDR3 consists of 15 residues. Trimming took off 7 bases at V and 3 bases at J, with 18 bases between the two ends. DNA for the CDR3: TGTGCCAGTACCAGATGGGGGCAGGGCGACACTGAAGCTTTCTTT. Protein: CASTRWGQGDTEAFF. The whole variable domain, filled in from reference TRBV19 and TRBJ1-1, reads DGGITQSPKYLFRKEGQNVTLSCEQNLNHDAMYWYRQDPGQGLRLIYYSQIVNDFQKGDIAEGYSVSREKKESFPLTVTSAQKNPTAFYLCASTRWGQGDTEAFFGQGTRLTVV.

This clone is a singleton in its sample. The chain has TRBV28 and TRBJ2-1; 9 nucleotides line up with TRBD2. This CDR3 has 16 residues. Trimming removed 2 bases from V and 1 base from J; junction bases left unmatched: 3. Germline V gene sequence: CDR1 MDHEN, CDR2 SYDVKM. The CDR3 region has the DNA TGTGCCAGCAGTTTAAGGCTAGCGGGATCCTACAATGAGCAGTTCTTC. Its translation is CASSLRLAGSYNEQFF. The full variable domain, its missing parts supplied by reference TRBV28 and TRBJ2-1, is DVKVTQSSRYLVKRTGEKVFLECVQDMDHENMFWYRQDPGLGLRLIYFSYDVKMKEKGDIPEGYSVSREKKERFSLILESASTNQTSMYLCASSLRLAGSYNEQFFGPGTRLTVL.

This chain uses TRBV19 with TRBJ2-3; possible D gene TRBD2, 5 bases. The ends were cut back, 5 bases at V and 4 bases at J, with 10 bases in the middle. CDR1 LNHDA and CDR2 SQIVND come from the germline V gene (reference sequence). The CDR3 has 13 amino acids. CDR3 residues: CASSEGPPDTQYF. CDR3 DNA: TGTGCCAGTAGTGAGGGTCCCCCAGATACGCAGTATTTT.

This sequence joins TRBV4-2 and TRBJ2-2; D is uncertain. The CDR3 has 14 residues. V was clipped by 0 bases and J by 5 bases, with 7 bases between them. Germline V gene lookup returns CDR1 LGHNA and CDR2 YNFKEQ. The CDR3 DNA is TGTGCCAGCAGCCAAGATCCCCATACCGGGGAGCTGTTTTTT. Its protein product is CASSQDPHTGELFF.